This TCR beta chain was recorded in a study of T cells in Graves' hyperthyroidism and ophthalmopathy. Study-wide points: Stable hyperthyroidism and ophthalmopathy were separated using 13 V-J signatures.

Authors of the study amplified TCR beta CDR3 regions from RNA transcripts. HTBI primers were the set used in a first-round RT-PCR of the TCR CDR3. TCRdb used MiXCR to reprocess the multiplex PCR reads, holding one entry per CDR3 protein. The sample includes around 700,000 distinct CDR3 sequences, around a sixth of them seen just once. This clonotype was counted many times. Antigen specificity is unknown. Diagnostic assessment was based on clinical symptoms, serum thyroxine and TRAb, thyroid ultrasound and orbital computed tomography. The PBMCs were taken from around 9.1 ml of fresh peripheral blood. The CDR3 sequence is 13 residues long. Between the trimmed V and J ends, which lost 8 bases and 4 bases, there was a span of 14 bases.

The genes are TRBV12-3 or TRBV12-4 and TRBJ1-1; D is ambiguous. Sample: blood. This receptor was taken from a woman between 50 and 59 years old with Graves' hyperthyroidism that later progressed to Graves' ophthalmopathy. This CDR3 is CASQRESSTEAFF. The CDR3 nucleotides read TGTGCCAGCCAGAGGGAATCGAGCACTGAAGCTTTCTTT.